A single TCR beta chain is shown here with its context. Regions amplified from RNA transcripts were the TCR beta CDR3 regions. RT-PCR in the first round (using the HTBI primer set) targeted the TCR CDR3. Via MiXCR, TCRdb re-called the multiplex PCR reads, giving one row per CDR3 protein. The sample has approximately 400,000 distinct CDR3 sequences, over 11% seen once. The source of the sample is a study of T cells in Graves' hyperthyroidism and ophthalmopathy. The germline V and J ends were trimmed by 0 bases and 1 base, with 4 bases remaining between them. Germline assignment: CDR1 SGHRS and CDR2 YFSETQ. The CDR3 spans 13 residues. Clinicians diagnosed patients from clinical symptoms, serum thyroxine and TRAb, thyroid ultrasound and orbital computed tomography.

The sequenced sample consisted of blood. The TCR originated in an older woman with Graves' hyperthyroidism. This sequence joins TRBV5-1 and TRBJ2-5; no firm D call. CDR3: CASSLDIQETQYF. Written as DNA, the CDR3 is TGCGCCAGCAGCTTGGATATCCAAGAGACCCAGTACTTC.